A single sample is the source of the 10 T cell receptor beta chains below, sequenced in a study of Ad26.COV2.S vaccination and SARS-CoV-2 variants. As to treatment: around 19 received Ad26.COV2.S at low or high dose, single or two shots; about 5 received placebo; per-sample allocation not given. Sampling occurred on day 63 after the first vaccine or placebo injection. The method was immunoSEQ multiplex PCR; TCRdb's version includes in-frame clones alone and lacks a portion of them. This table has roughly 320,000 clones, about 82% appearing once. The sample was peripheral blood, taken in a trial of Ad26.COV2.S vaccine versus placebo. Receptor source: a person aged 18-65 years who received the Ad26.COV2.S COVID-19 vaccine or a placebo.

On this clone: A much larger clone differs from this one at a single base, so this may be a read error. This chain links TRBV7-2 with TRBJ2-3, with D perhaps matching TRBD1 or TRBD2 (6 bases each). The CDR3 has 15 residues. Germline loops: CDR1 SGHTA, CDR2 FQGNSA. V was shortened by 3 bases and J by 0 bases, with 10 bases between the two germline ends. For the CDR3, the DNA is TGTGCCAGCAGCTTCTGGGGGGCTAGCACAGATACGCAGTATTTT. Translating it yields CASSFWGASTDTQYF.

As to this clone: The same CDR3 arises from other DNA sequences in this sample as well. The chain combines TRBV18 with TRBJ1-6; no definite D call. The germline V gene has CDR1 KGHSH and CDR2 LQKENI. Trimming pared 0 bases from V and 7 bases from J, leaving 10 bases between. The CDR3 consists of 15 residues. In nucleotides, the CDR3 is TGTGCCAGCTCACCACCGTCAGGAGGAAATTCACCCCTCCACTTT. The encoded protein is CASSPPSGGNSPLHF.

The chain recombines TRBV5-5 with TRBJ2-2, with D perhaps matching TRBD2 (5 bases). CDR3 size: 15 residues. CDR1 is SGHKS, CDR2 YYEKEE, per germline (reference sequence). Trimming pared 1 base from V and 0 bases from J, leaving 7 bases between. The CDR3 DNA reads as TGTGCCAGCAGCTTGTTGAGGGCGAACACCGGGGAGCTGTTTTTT. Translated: CASSLLRANTGELFF.

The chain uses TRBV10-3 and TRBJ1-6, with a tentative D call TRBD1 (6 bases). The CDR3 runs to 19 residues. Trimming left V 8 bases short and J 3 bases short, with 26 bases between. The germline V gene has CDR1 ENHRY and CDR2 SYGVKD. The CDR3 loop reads CAIADARGDTNYYNSPLHF. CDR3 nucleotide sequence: TGTGCCATCGCGGACGCCCGGGGGGACACGAACTACTATAATTCACCCCTCCACTTT.

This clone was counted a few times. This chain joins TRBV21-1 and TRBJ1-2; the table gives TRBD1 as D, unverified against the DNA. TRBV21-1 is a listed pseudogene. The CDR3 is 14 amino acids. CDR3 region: CASSSDRGLYGYTF. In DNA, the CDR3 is TGTGCCAGCTCGTCCGACAGGGGGCTCTATGGCTACACCTTC.

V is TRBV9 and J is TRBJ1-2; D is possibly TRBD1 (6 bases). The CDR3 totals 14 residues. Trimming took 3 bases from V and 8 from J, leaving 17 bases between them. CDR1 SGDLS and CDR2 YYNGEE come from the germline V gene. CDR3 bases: TGTGCCAGCAGCGCGGGACACGGAGTAGAGGGCTACACCTTC. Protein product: CASSAGHGVEGYTF.

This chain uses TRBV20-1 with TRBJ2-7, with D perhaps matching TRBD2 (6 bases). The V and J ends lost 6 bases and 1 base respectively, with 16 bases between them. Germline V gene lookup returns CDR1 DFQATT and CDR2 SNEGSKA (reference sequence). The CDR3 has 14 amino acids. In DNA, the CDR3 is TGCAGTGCAAGTCTCAGGGAGGAATCCTACGAGCAGTACTTC. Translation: CSASLREESYEQYF.

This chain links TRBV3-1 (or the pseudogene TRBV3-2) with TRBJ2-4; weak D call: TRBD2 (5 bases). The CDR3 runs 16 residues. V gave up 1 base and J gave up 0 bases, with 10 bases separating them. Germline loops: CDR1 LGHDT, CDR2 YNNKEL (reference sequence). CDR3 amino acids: CASSQGFEGAKNIQYF. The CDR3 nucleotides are TGTGCCAGCAGCCAAGGGTTTGAGGGAGCCAAAAACATTCAGTACTTC.

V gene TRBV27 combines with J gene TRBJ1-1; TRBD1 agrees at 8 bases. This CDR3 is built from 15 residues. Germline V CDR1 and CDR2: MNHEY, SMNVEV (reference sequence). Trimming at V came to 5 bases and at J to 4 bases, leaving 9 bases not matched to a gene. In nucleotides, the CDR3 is TGTGCCAGCAGTCATCTCAGGGGGCCGGGCACTGAAGCTTTCTTT. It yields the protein CASSHLRGPGTEAFF.

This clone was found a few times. CDR3 amino acids: CASRSRRTYEQYF. The CDR3 nucleotides are TGTGCCAGCAGATCGCGCCGGACCTACGAGCAGTACTTC. The chain employs TRBV28 and TRBJ2-7, with unresolved D. The V gene lost 6 bases and the J gene lost 2 bases, with 11 bases spanning the gap. The germline CDR1 and CDR2 sequences are MDHEN and SYDVKM. This CDR3 has 13 amino acids.